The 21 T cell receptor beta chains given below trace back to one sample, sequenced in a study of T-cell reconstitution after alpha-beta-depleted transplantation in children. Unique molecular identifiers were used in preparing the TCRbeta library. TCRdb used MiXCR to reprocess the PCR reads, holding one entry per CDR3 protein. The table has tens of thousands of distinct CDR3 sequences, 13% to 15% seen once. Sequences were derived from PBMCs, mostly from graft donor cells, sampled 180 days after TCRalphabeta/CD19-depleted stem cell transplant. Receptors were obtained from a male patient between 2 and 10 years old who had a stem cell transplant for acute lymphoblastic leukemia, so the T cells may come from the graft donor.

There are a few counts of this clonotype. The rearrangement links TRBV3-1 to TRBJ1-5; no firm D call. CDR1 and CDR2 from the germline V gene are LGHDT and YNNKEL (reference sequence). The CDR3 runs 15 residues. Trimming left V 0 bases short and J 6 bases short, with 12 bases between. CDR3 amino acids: CASSQDGGRGQPQHF. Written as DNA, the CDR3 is TGTGCCAGCAGCCAAGATGGAGGGAGAGGTCAGCCCCAGCATTTT. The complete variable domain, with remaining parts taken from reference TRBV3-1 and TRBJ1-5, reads DTAVSQTPKYLVTQMGNDKSIKCEQNLGHDTMYWYKQDSKKFLKIMFSYNNKELIINETVPNRFSPKSPDKAHLNLHINSLELGDSAVYFCASSQDGGRGQPQHFGDGTRLSIL.

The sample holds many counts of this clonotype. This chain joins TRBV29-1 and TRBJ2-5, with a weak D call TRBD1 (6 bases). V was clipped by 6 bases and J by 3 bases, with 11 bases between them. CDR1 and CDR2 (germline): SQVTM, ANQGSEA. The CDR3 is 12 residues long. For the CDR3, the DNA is TGCAGCGTCCTGAGGGGGAAAGAGACCCAGTACTTC. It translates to CSVLRGKETQYF.

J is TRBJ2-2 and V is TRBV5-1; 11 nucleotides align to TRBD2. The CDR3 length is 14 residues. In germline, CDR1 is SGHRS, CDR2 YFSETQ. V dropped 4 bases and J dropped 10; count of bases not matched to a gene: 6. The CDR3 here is CASSPGLAGVELFF. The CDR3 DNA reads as TGCGCCAGCAGCCCCGGACTAGCGGGCGTGGAGCTGTTTTTT.

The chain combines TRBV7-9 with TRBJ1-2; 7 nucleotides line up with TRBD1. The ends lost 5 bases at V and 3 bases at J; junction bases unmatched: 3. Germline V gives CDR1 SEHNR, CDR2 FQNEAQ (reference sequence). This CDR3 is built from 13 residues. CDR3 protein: CASSHRGDYGYTF. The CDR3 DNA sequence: TGTGCCAGCAGCCACAGGGGAGACTATGGCTACACCTTC.

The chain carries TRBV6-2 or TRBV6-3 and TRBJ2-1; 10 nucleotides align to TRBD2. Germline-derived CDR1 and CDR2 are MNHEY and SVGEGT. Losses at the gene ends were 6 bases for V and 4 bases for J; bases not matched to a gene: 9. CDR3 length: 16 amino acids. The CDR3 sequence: CASRVPTSGLYNEQFF. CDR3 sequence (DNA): TGTGCCAGCAGAGTCCCGACTAGCGGGCTTTACAATGAGCAGTTCTTC.

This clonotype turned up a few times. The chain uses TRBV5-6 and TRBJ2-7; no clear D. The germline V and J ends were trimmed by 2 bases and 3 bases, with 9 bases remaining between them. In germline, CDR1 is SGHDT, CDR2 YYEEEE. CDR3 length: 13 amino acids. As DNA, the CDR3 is TGTGCCAGCAGCTTTTCGTACTACTACGAGCAGTACTTC. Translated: CASSFSYYYEQYF.

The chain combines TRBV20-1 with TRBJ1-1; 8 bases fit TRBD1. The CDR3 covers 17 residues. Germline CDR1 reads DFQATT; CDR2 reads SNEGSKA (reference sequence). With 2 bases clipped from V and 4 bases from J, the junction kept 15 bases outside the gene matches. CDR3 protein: CSARWTGRLVGGTEAFF. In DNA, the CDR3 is TGCAGTGCTAGATGGACAGGGAGATTGGTGGGTGGCACTGAAGCTTTCTTT.

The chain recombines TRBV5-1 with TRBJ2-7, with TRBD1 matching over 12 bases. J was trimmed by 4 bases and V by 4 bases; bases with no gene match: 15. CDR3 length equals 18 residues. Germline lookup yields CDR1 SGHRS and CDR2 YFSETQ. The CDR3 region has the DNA TGCGCCAGCAGCCAACCGACCCGGGGGACAGGGGGCCCGTACGAGCAGTACTTC. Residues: CASSQPTRGTGGPYEQYF. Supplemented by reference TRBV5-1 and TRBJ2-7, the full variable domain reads KAGVTQTPRYLIKTRGQQVTLSCSPISGHRSVSWYQQTPGQGLQFLFEYFSETQRNKGNFPGRFSGRQFSNSRSEMNVSTLELGDSALYLCASSQPTRGTGGPYEQYFGPGTRLTVT.

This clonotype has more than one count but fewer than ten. The CDR3 coding sequence is TGTGCCAGCAGTCCGGGACTCCCCTACGAGCAGTACTTC. Residues: CASSPGLPYEQYF. The chain recombines TRBV12-3 or TRBV12-4 with TRBJ2-7, with D possibly being TRBD2 (6 bases). The germline V and J ends were trimmed by 5 bases and 2 bases, with 10 bases remaining between them. The CDR3 runs 13 residues.

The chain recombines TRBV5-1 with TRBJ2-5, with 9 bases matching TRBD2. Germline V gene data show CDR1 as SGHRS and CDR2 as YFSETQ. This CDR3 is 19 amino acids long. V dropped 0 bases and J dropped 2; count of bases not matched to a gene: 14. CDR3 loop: CASSLARGSGRASQETQYF. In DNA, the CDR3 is TGCGCCAGCAGCTTGGCCCGGGGTAGCGGGAGAGCCTCTCAAGAGACCCAGTACTTC. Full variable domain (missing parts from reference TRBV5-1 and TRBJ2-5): KAGVTQTPRYLIKTRGQQVTLSCSPISGHRSVSWYQQTPGQGLQFLFEYFSETQRNKGNFPGRFSGRQFSNSRSEMNVSTLELGDSALYLCASSLARGSGRASQETQYFGPGTRLLVL.

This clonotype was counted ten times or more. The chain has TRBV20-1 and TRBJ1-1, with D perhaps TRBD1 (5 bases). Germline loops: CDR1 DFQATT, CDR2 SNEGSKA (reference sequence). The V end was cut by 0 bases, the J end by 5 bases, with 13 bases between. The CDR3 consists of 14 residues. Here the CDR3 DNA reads TGCAGTGCTAGAGATGCCCCTCGGGGGACTGAAGCTTTCTTT. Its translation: CSARDAPRGTEAFF.

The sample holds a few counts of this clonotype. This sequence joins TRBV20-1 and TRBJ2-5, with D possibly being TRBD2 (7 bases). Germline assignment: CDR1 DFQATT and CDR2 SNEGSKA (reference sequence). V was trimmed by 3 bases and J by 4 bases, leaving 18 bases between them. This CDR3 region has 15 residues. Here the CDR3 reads CSASQKGGAPETQYF. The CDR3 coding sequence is TGCAGTGCTAGCCAAAAAGGGGGGGCCCCAGAGACCCAGTACTTC.

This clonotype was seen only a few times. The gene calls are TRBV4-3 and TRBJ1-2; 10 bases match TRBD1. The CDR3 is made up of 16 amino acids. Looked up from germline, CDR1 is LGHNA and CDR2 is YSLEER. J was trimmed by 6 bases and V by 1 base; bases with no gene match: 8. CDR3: CASSQGGDRGRDGYTF. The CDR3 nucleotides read TGCGCCAGCAGCCAAGGAGGGGACAGGGGAAGGGATGGCTACACCTTC.

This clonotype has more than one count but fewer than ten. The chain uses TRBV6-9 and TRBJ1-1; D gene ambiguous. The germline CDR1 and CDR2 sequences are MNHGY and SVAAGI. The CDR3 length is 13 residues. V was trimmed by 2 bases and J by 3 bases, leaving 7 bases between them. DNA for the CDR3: TGTGCCAGCAGTTATGACGGGGACACTGAAGCTTTCTTT. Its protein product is CASSYDGDTEAFF.

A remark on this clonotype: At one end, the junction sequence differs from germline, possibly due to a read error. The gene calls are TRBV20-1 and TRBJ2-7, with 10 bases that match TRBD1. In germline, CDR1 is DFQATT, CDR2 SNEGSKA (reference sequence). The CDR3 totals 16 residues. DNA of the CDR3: TGCTGTGCTCCGGCCCCGACAGGGGGCGTCTCCTACGAGCAGTACTTC. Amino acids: CCAPAPTGGVSYEQYF.

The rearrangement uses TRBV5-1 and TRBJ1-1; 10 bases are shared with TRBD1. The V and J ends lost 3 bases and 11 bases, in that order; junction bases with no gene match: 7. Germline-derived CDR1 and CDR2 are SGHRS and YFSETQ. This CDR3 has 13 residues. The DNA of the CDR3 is TGCGCCAGCAGCTATGGACAGGGGGAAAATGCTTTCTTT. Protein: CASSYGQGENAFF.

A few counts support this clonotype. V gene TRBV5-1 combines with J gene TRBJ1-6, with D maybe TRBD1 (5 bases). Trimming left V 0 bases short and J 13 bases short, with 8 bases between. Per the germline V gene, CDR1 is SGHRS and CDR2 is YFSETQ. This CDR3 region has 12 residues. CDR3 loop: CASSLDGAPLHF. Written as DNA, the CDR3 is TGCGCCAGCAGCTTGGACGGGGCTCCCCTCCACTTT. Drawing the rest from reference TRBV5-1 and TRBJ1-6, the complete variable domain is KAGVTQTPRYLIKTRGQQVTLSCSPISGHRSVSWYQQTPGQGLQFLFEYFSETQRNKGNFPGRFSGRQFSNSRSEMNVSTLELGDSALYLCASSLDGAPLHFGNGTRLTVT.

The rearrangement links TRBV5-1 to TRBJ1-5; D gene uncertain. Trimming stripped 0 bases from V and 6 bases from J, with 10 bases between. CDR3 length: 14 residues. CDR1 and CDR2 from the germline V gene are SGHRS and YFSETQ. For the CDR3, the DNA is TGCGCCAGCAGCTTGGACCCGTTCCGTCAGCCCCAGCATTTT. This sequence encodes CASSLDPFRQPQHF.

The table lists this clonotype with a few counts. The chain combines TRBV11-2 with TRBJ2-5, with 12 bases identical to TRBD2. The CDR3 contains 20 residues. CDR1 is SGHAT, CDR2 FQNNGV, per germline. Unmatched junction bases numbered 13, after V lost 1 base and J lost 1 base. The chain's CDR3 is CASSLVPGTRLAGAQETQYF. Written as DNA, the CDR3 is TGTGCCAGCAGCTTAGTACCAGGAACTCGACTAGCGGGAGCCCAAGAGACCCAGTACTTC.

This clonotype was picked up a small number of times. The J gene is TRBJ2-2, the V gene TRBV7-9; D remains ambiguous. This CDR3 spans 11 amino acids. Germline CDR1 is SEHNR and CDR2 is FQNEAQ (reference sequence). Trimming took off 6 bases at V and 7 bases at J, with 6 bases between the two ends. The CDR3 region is CASSLDGELFF. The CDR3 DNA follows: TGTGCCAGCAGTTTGGACGGGGAGCTGTTTTTT.

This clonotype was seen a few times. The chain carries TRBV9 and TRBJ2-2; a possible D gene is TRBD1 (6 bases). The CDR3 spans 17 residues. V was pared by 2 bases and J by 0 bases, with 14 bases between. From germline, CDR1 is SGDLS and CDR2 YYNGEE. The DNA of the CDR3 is TGTGCCAGCAGCGTGTCCTTGACAGGTTCGAACACCGGGGAGCTGTTTTTT. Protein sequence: CASSVSLTGSNTGELFF.